These 7 T cell receptor beta chains originate from one sample sequenced in a study of cytomegalovirus exposure and HLA in healthy donors listed by TCRdb under 2017. The library was built by means of the immunoSEQ multiplex PCR assay. For the multiplex PCR, a mixture combining 60 forward primers for TCR Vbeta segments and 13 reverse primers for TCR Jbeta segments was used. This is the immuneACCESS table as TCRdb keeps it, with only in-frame sequences that have V and J called. A part of the clones is gone; compared with another copy, unresolved V genes explain less than half, and the rest is unexplained. The sample table records about 220,000 clones; 60% to 80% of these occur just once. The ten most abundant clones make up 1.8% of the sample. Sequenced input: PBMCs. These receptors were obtained from a woman aged 25 to 39 in good health and CMV-seronegative.

The chain joins TRBV12-5 to TRBJ1-2, with 10 nucleotides matching TRBD1. Per the germline V gene, CDR1 is LGHNT and CDR2 is FRNRAP. This CDR3 spans 15 amino acids. V trimming: 6 bases; J trimming: 0 bases; junction bases outside the gene matches: 4. The CDR3 here is CASGQGQGANYGYTF. In DNA form, the CDR3 reads TGTGCTAGTGGCCAAGGACAGGGGGCTAACTATGGCTACACCTTC.

V gene TRBV5-4 combines with J gene TRBJ1-3; D might be TRBD1 (6 bases). CDR1 is SGHNT, CDR2 YYREEE, per germline (reference sequence). V lost 4 bases and J 4 bases, leaving 9 bases between the germline ends. The CDR3 length is 13 residues. The CDR3 sequence is CASSGGGGNTIYF. CDR3 DNA sequence: TGTGCCAGCAGCGGGGGCGGGGGAAACACCATATATTTT.

This clone was seen a single time. One end of the junction varies from germline; a read error may be responsible. V and J are TRBV9 and TRBJ2-2; weak D call: TRBD2 (6 bases). The CDR3 extends over 12 amino acids. Germline V gene lookup returns CDR1 SGDLS and CDR2 YYNGEE. This CDR3 reads CASSVGPGGLFF. For the CDR3, the DNA is TGTGCCAGCAGCGTAGGCCCCGGGGGGCTGTTTTTT.

V is TRBV27 and J is TRBJ2-3; TRBD1 agrees at 9 bases. In germline, CDR1 is MNHEY, CDR2 SMNVEV (reference sequence). J lost 9 bases, V lost 4 bases, and 8 bases had no gene match. This CDR3 has 14 amino acids. This chain's CDR3 is CASSSTGGIRTQYF. The DNA for the CDR3 is TGTGCCAGCAGTTCGACAGGGGGGATTCGGACGCAGTATTTT.

The chain is built from TRBV28 and TRBJ1-3; D gene unclear. This CDR3 has 15 amino acids. Germline-derived CDR1 and CDR2 are MDHEN and SYDVKM. The V gene lost 1 base and the J gene lost 4 bases, with 11 bases spanning the gap. The CDR3 loop is CASSLLTRRGNTIYF. The CDR3 DNA reads TGTGCCAGCAGTTTATTAACCCGCAGGGGAAACACCATATATTTT.

Only a few counts were recorded for this clone. The rearrangement uses TRBV29-1 and TRBJ2-2; perhaps TRBD1 as D (6 bases). Germline lookup yields CDR1 SQVTM and CDR2 ANQGSEA. Trimming took 3 bases from V and 0 from J, leaving 8 bases between them. The CDR3 extends over 14 amino acids. CDR3 residues: CSVEGTTNTGELFF. CDR3 sequence (DNA): TGCAGCGTTGAGGGGACAACGAACACCGGGGAGCTGTTTTTT.

Points on this clone: Compared with germline, one end of the junction differs, possibly owing to a read error. The chain joins TRBV7-9 to TRBJ1-2, with D possibly being TRBD1 (6 bases). This CDR3 has 12 amino acids. Germline V gene lookup returns CDR1 SEHNR and CDR2 FQNEAQ (reference sequence). The CDR3, as DNA: TGTTCCAGCAGCCGCACAGGGATCGGCTACACCTTC. Protein product: CSSSRTGIGYTF.